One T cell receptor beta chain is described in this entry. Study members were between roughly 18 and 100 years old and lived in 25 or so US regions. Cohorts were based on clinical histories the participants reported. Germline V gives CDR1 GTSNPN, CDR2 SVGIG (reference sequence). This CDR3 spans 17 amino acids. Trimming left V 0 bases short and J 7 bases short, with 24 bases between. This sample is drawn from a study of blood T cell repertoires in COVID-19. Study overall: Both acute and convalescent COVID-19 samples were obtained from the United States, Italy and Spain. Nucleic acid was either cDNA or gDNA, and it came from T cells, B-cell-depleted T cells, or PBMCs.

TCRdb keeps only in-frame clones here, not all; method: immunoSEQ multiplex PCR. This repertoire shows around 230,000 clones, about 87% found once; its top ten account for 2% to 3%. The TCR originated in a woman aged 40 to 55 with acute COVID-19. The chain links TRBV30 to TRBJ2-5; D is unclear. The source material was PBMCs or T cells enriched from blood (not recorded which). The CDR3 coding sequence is TGTGCCTGGAGTGTACTATCCCAGCAACGGGTGGGTGGGACCCAGTACTTC. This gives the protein CAWSVLSQQRVGGTQYF.